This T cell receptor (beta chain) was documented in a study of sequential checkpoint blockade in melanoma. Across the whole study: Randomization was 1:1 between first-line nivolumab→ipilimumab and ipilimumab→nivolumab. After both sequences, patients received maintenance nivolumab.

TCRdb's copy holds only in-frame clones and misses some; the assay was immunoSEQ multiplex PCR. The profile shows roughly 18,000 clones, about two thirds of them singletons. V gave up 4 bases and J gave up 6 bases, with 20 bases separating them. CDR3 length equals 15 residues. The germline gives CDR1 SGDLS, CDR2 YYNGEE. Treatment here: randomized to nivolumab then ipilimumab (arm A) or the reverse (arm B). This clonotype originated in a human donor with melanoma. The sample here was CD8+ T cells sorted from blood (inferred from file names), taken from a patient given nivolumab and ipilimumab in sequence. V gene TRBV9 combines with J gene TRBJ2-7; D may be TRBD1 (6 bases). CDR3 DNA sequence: TGTGCCAGCAGCACTTCCGGGACAAGCAAAAGCGAGCAGTACTTC. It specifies CASSTSGTSKSEQYF.